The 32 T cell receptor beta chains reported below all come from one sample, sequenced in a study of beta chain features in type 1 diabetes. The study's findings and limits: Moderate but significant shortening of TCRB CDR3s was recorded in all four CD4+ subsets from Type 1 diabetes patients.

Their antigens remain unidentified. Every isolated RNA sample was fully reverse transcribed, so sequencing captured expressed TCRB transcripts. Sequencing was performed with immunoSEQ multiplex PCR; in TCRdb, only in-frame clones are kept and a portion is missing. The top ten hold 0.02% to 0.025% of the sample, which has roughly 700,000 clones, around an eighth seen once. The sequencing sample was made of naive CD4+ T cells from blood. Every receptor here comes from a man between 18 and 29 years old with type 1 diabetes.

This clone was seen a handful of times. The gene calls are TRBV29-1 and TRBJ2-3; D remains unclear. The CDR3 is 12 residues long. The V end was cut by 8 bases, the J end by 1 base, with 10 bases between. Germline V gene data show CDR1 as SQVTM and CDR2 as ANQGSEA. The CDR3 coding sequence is TGCAGCATTCTCCGGGGCACAGATACGCAGTATTTT. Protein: CSILRGTDTQYF.

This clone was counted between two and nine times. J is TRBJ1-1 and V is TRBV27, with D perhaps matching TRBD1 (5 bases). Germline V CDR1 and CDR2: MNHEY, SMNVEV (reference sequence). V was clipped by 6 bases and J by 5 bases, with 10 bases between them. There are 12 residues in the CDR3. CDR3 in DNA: TGTGCCAGCAGGCAGGGTGAGACTGAAGCTTTCTTT. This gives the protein CASRQGETEAFF.

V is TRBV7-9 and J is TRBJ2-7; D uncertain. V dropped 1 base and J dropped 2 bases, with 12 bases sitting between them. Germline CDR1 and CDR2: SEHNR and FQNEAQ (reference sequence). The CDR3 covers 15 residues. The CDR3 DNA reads TGTGCCAGCAGCTTAGATCCCGCACCAGCCTACGAGCAGTACTTC. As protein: CASSLDPAPAYEQYF.

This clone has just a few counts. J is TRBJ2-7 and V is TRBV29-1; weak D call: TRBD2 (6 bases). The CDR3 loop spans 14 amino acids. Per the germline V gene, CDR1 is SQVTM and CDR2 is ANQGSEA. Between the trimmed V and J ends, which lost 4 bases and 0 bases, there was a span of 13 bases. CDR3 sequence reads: CSVAPGLHSYEQYF. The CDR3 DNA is TGCAGCGTTGCCCCGGGACTGCACTCCTACGAGCAGTACTTC.

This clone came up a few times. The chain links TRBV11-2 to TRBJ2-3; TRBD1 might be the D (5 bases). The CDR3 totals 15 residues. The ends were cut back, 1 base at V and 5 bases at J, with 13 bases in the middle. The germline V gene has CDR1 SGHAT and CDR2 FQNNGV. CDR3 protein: CASSLGFERGDTQYF. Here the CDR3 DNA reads TGTGCCAGCAGCTTAGGTTTCGAAAGGGGAGATACGCAGTATTTT.

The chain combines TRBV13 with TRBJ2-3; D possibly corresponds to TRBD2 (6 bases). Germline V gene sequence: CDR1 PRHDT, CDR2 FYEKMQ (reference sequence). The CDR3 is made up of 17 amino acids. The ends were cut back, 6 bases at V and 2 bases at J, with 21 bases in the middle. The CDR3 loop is CASSSVAWGLLTDTQYF. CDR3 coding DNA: TGTGCCAGCAGTTCCGTAGCGTGGGGACTTCTCACAGATACGCAGTATTTT.

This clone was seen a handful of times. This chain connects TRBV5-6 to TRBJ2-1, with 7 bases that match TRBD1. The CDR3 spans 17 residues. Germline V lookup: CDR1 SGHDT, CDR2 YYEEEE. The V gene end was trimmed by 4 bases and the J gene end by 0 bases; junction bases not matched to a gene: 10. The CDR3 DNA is TGTGCCAGCAGCGGACTTCAACAGGGGAGCTCCTACAATGAGCAGTTCTTC. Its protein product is CASSGLQQGSSYNEQFF.

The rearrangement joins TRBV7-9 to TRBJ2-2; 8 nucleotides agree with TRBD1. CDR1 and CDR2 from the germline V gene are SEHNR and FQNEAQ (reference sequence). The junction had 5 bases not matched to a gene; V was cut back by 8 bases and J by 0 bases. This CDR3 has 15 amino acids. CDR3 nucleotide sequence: TGTGCCAGCGACGACAGGGGCTCGAACACCGGGGAGCTGTTTTTT. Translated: CASDDRGSNTGELFF.

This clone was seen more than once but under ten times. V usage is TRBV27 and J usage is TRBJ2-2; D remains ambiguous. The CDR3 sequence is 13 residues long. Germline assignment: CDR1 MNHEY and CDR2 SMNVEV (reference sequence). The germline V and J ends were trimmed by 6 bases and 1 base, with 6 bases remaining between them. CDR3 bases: TGTGCCAGCAGGGAGCGGAACACCGGGGAGCTGTTTTTT. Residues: CASRERNTGELFF.

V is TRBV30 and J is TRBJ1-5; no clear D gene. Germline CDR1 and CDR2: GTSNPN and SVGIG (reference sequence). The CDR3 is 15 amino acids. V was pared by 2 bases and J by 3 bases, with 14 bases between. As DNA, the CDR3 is TGTGCCTGGAGTCTTACCCTGGGATCCAATCAGCCCCAGCATTTT. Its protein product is CAWSLTLGSNQPQHF.

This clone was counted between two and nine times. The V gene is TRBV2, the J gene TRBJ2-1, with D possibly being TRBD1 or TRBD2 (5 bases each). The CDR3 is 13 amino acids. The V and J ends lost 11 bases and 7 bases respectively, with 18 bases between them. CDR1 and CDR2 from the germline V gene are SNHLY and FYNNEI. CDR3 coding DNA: TGTGCCGCCACAGGCATCCCGGGGAATGAGCAGTTCTTC. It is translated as CAATGIPGNEQFF.

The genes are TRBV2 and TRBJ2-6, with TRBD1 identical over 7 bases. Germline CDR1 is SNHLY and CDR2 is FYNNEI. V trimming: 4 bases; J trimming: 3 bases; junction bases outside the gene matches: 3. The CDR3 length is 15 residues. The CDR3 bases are TGTGCCAGCAGTGTCCACAGGGGTGGGGCCAACGTCCTGACTTTC. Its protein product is CASSVHRGGANVLTF.

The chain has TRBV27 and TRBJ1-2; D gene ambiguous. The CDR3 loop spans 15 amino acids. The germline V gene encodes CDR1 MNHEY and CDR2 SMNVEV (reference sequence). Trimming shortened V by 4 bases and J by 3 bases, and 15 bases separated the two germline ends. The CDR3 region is CASSSPLEGHYGYTF. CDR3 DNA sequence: TGTGCCAGCAGTTCCCCCTTGGAGGGTCACTATGGCTACACCTTC.

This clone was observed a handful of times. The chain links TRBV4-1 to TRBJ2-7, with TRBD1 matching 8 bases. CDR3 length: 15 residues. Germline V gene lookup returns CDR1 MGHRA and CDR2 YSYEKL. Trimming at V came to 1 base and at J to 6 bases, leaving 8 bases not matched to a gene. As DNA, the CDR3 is TGCGCCAGCAGCCAAGTAATCAGGGGGCTCGGCGAGCAGTACTTC. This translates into CASSQVIRGLGEQYF.

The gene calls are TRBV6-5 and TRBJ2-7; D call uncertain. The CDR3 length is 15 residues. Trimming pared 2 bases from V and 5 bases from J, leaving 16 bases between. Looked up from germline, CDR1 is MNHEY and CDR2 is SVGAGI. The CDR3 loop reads CASSYNPSFPDEQYF. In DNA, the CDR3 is TGTGCCAGCAGTTACAACCCCTCCTTTCCCGACGAGCAGTACTTC.

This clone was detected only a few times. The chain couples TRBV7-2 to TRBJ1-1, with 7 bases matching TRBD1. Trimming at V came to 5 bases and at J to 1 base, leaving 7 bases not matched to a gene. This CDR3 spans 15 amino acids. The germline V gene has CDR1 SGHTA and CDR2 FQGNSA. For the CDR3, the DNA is TGTGCCAGCAGCGCCGCGGGACAGCCGAACACTGAAGCTTTCTTT. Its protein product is CASSAAGQPNTEAFF. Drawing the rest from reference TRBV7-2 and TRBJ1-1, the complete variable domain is GAGVSQSPSNKVTEKGKDVELRCDPISGHTALYWYRQSLGQGLEFLIYFQGNSAPDKSGLPSDRFSAERTGGSVSTLTIQRTQQEDSAVYLCASSAAGQPNTEAFFGQGTRLTVV.

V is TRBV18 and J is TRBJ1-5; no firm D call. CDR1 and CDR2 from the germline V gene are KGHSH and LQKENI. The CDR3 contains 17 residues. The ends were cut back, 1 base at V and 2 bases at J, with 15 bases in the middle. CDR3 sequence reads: CASSPREGNWGNQPQHF. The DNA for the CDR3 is TGTGCCAGCTCACCACGAGAGGGAAACTGGGGCAATCAGCCCCAGCATTTT.

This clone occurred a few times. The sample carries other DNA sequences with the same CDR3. In DNA form, the CDR3 reads TGTGCCAGCCGGGACATTAACTATGGCTACACCTTC. This encodes CASRDINYGYTF. The V call is TRBV2, the J call TRBJ1-2, with D perhaps matching TRBD1 (6 bases). V was clipped by 8 bases and J by 1 base, with 8 bases between them. Germline V CDR1 and CDR2: SNHLY, FYNNEI. The CDR3 runs to 12 residues.

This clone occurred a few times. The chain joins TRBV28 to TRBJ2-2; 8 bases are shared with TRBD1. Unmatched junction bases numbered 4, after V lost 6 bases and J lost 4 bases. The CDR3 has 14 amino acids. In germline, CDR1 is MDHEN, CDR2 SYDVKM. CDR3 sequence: CASRTGGLTGELFF. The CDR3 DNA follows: TGTGCCAGCAGAACAGGGGGTCTCACCGGGGAGCTGTTTTTT.

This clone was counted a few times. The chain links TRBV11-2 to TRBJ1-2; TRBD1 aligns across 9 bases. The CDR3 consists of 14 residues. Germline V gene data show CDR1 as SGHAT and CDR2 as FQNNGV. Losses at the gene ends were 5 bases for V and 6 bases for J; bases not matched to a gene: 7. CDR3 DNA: TGTGCCAGCAGCGCACAGGGGGCGATTGATGGCTACACCTTC. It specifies CASSAQGAIDGYTF.

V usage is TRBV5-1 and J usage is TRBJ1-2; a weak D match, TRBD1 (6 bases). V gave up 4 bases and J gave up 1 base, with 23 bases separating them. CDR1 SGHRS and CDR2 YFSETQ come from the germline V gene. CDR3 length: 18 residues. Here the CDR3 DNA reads TGCGCCAGCAGCCCCTACCCCGCCGGACAGACCGGTAACTATGGCTACACCTTC. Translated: CASSPYPAGQTGNYGYTF.

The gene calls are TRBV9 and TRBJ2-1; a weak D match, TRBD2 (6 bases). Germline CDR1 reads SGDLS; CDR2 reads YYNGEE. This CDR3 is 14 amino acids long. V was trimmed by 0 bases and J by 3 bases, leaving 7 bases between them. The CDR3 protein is CASSVEGLYNEQFF. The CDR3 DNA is TGTGCCAGCAGCGTAGAGGGACTCTACAATGAGCAGTTCTTC.

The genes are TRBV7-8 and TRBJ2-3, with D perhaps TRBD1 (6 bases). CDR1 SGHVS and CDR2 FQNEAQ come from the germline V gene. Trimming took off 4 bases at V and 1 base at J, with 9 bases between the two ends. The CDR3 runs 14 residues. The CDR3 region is CASSWRQGTDTQYF. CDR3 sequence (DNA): TGTGCCAGCAGCTGGAGACAGGGCACAGATACGCAGTATTTT.

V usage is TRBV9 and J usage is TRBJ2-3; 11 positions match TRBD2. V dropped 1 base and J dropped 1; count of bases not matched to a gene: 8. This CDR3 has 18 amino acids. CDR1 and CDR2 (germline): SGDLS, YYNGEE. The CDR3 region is CASSVLLAGGGGTDTQYF. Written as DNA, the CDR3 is TGTGCCAGCAGCGTACTGCTAGCGGGGGGTGGAGGCACAGATACGCAGTATTTT.

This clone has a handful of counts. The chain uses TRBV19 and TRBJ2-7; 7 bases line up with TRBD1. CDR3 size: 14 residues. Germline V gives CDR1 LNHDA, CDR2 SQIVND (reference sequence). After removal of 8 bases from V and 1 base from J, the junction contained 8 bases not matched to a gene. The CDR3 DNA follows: TGTGCCAGTGCTACCGGGACAGCATCCTACGAGCAGTACTTC. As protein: CASATGTASYEQYF.

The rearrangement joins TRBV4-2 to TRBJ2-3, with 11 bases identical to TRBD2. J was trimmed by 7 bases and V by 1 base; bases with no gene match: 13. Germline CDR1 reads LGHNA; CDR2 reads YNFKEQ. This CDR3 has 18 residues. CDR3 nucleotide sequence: TGTGCCAGCAGCCAAGTACTAGCGGGGGCCACCTCGGGCCATACGCAGTATTTT. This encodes CASSQVLAGATSGHTQYF.

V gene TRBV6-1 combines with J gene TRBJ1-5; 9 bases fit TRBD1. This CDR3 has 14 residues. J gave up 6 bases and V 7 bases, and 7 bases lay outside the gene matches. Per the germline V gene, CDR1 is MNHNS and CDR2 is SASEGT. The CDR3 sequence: CASTRTGDAQPQHF. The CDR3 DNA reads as TGTGCCAGCACCCGGACAGGGGATGCTCAGCCCCAGCATTTT.

CDR3 DNA: TGTGCCAGCAGTTTCTTAGCCTCTGGGGCCAACGTCCTGACTTTC. Translation gives CASSFLASGANVLTF. The chain joins TRBV28 to TRBJ2-6; no firm D call. The germline gives CDR1 MDHEN, CDR2 SYDVKM. The CDR3 length is 15 residues. The V gene lost 3 bases and the J gene lost 0 bases, with 6 bases spanning the gap. Variable domain in full (rest from reference TRBV28 and TRBJ2-6): DVKVTQSSRYLVKRTGEKVFLECVQDMDHENMFWYRQDPGLGLRLIYFSYDVKMKEKGDIPEGYSVSREKKERFSLILESASTNQTSMYLCASSFLASGANVLTFGAGSRLTVL.

For the CDR3, the DNA is TGTGCCAGCAGTCCAACACTAGCGGGGGCAGGCACAGATACGCAGTATTTT. This sequence encodes CASSPTLAGAGTDTQYF. V gene TRBV28 combines with J gene TRBJ2-3, with 11 positions matching TRBD2. The ends lost 5 bases at V and 1 base at J; junction bases unmatched: 8. The CDR3 is 17 residues long. CDR1 and CDR2 (germline): MDHEN, SYDVKM.

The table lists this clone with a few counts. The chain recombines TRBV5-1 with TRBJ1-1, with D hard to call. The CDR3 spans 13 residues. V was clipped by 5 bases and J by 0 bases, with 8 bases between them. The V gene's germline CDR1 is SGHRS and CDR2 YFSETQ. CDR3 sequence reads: CASRATLNTEAFF. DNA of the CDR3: TGCGCCAGCAGAGCGACACTGAACACTGAAGCTTTCTTT.

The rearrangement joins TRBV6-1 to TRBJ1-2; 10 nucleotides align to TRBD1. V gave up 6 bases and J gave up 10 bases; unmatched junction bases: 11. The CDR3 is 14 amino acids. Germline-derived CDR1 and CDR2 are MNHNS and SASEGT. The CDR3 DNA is TGTGCCAGCAGGACCAGTGGGACAGGGGCCCCCTACACCTTC. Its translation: CASRTSGTGAPYTF.

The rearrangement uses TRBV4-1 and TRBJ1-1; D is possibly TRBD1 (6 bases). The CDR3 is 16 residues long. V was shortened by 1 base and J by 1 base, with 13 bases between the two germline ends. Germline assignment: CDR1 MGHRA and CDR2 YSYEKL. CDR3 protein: CASSQGGGSRNTEAFF. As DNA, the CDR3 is TGCGCCAGCAGCCAAGGAGGGGGGTCACGGAACACTGAAGCTTTCTTT.